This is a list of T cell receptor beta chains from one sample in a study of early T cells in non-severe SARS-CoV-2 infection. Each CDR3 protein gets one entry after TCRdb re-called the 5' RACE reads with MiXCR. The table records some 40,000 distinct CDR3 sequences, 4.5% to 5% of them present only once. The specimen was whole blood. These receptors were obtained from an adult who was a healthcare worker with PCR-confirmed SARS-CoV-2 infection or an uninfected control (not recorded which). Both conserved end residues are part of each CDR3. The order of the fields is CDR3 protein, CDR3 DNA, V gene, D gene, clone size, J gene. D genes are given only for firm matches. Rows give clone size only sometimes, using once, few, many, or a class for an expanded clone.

CDR3 protein: CASSLGQEEETQYF
CDR3 DNA: TGTGCCAGCAGCTTGGGGCAGGAAGAAGAGACCCAGTACTTC
V gene: TRBV7-9
D gene: -
clone size: many
J gene: TRBJ2-5

CDR3 protein: CSARVGNFPAVVGELFF
CDR3 DNA: TGCAGTGCTAGAGTTGGGAACTTCCCGGCCGTAGTCGGGGAGCTGTTTTTT
V gene: TRBV20-1
D gene: -
clone size: many
J gene: TRBJ2-2

CDR3 protein: CASSLEAIGANVLTF
CDR3 DNA: TGTGCCAGCAGCTTGGAGGCCATCGGGGCCAACGTCCTGACTTTC
V gene: TRBV11-2
D gene: -
clone size: many
J gene: TRBJ2-6

CDR3 protein: CASSRWTSEAFF
CDR3 DNA: TGTGCCAGCAGCAGATGGACGTCTGAAGCTTTCTTT
V gene: TRBV21-1
D gene: -
clone size: many
J gene: TRBJ1-1

CDR3 protein: CASSVGNGLQETQYF
CDR3 DNA: TGTGCCAGCAGCGTAGGGAATGGCCTGCAAGAGACCCAGTACTTC
V gene: TRBV7-6
D gene: -
clone size: medium-sized
J gene: TRBJ2-5

CDR3 protein: CASSQVDGGAAYNEQFF
CDR3 DNA: TGTGCCAGCAGCCAAGTTGATGGGGGGGCCGCCTACAATGAGCAGTTCTTC
V gene: TRBV3-1
D gene: -
clone size: -
J gene: TRBJ2-1

CDR3 protein: CASSPGTGQETQYF
CDR3 DNA: TGCGCCAGCAGCCCCGGGACAGGACAAGAGACCCAGTACTTC
V gene: TRBV5-1
D gene: TRBD1
clone size: many
J gene: TRBJ2-5

CDR3 protein: CSAIYNEQFF
CDR3 DNA: TGCAGTGCTATCTACAATGAGCAGTTCTTC
V gene: TRBV20-1
D gene: -
clone size: many
J gene: TRBJ2-1

CDR3 protein: CASSSRQKTSGANVLTF
CDR3 DNA: TGTGCCAGCAGTTCAAGACAGAAAACCTCTGGGGCCAACGTCCTGACTTTC
V gene: TRBV6-2/TRBV6-3
D gene: -
clone size: many
J gene: TRBJ2-6

CDR3 protein: CATGRGIDMNTEAFF
CDR3 DNA: TGTGCCACCGGGCGCGGGATAGACATGAACACTGAAGCTTTCTTT
V gene: TRBV10-3
D gene: -
clone size: few
J gene: TRBJ1-1

CDR3 protein: CASSLGWGNSPLHF
CDR3 DNA: TGTGCCAGCAGCTTAGGGTGGGGAAATTCACCCCTCCACTTT
V gene: TRBV7-2
D gene: -
clone size: few
J gene: TRBJ1-6

CDR3 protein: CASSPQGLNTDTQYF
CDR3 DNA: TGTGCCAGCAGCCCGCAGGGACTAAACACAGATACGCAGTATTTT
V gene: TRBV27
D gene: TRBD2
clone size: many
J gene: TRBJ2-3

CDR3 protein: CASSFGNNEQFF
CDR3 DNA: TGTGCCAGCAGCTTCGGGAACAATGAGCAGTTCTTC
V gene: TRBV5-6
D gene: -
clone size: -
J gene: TRBJ2-1

CDR3 protein: CASSGGLAEGETQYF
CDR3 DNA: TGTGCCAGCAGTGGGGGACTAGCGGAGGGGGAGACCCAGTACTTC
V gene: TRBV2
D gene: TRBD2
clone size: medium-sized
J gene: TRBJ2-5

CDR3 protein: CASSLAARTMNTEAFF
CDR3 DNA: TGTGCCAGCAGCCTCGCGGCCAGAACCATGAACACTGAAGCTTTCTTT
V gene: TRBV7-2
D gene: -
clone size: many
J gene: TRBJ1-1

CDR3 protein: CASSPRPRTGGTYNSPLHF
CDR3 DNA: TGTGCCAGCAGCCCCCGACCAAGGACAGGGGGCACCTATAATTCACCCCTCCACTTT
V gene: TRBV4-2
D gene: TRBD1
clone size: few
J gene: TRBJ1-6

CDR3 protein: CASSLEGRATQYF
CDR3 DNA: TGTGCCAGCAGCTTGGAGGGGAGGGCGACCCAGTACTTC
V gene: TRBV5-4
D gene: TRBD2
clone size: few
J gene: TRBJ2-5

CDR3 protein: CSVVGGMGETQYF
CDR3 DNA: TGCAGCGTTGTCGGCGGGATGGGGGAGACCCAGTACTTC
V gene: TRBV29-1
D gene: -
clone size: -
J gene: TRBJ2-5

CDR3 protein: CSAIDRGRIRSPLHF
CDR3 DNA: TGCAGTGCTATAGACAGGGGGCGAATAAGGTCACCCCTCCACTTT
V gene: TRBV20-1
D gene: TRBD1
clone size: medium-sized
J gene: TRBJ1-6

CDR3 protein: CASSLDFANTEAFF
CDR3 DNA: TGTGCCAGCAGCTTAGATTTTGCGAACACTGAAGCTTTCTTT
V gene: TRBV11-2
D gene: -
clone size: few
J gene: TRBJ1-1

CDR3 protein: CASSQDPRFGTEAFF
CDR3 DNA: TGTGCCAGCAGCCAAGATCCAAGGTTTGGGACTGAAGCTTTCTTT
V gene: TRBV4-2
D gene: -
clone size: -
J gene: TRBJ1-1

CDR3 protein: CASSLGAGMNTEAFF
CDR3 DNA: TGTGCCAGCAGCTTAGGGGCCGGGATGAACACTGAAGCTTTCTTT
V gene: TRBV7-8
D gene: -
clone size: many
J gene: TRBJ1-1

CDR3 protein: CSARMRLANEQFF
CDR3 DNA: TGCAGTGCTAGAATGAGACTAGCAAATGAGCAGTTCTTC
V gene: TRBV20-1
D gene: TRBD2
clone size: many
J gene: TRBJ2-1

CDR3 protein: CASSPPPLLVIRNNEQFF
CDR3 DNA: TGTGCCAGCAGTCCACCCCCACTACTAGTTATCCGGAACAATGAGCAGTTCTTC
V gene: TRBV12-3/TRBV12-4
D gene: -
clone size: many
J gene: TRBJ2-1

CDR3 protein: CAWRGQGRNTEAFF
CDR3 DNA: TGTGCCTGGAGGGGGCAGGGGAGGAACACTGAAGCTTTCTTT
V gene: TRBV30
D gene: -
clone size: many
J gene: TRBJ1-1

CDR3 protein: CSVVWAGELFF
CDR3 DNA: TGCAGCGTTGTATGGGCTGGGGAGCTGTTTTTT
V gene: TRBV29-1
D gene: -
clone size: many
J gene: TRBJ2-2

CDR3 protein: CASSLNSAYYEQYF
CDR3 DNA: TGTGCCAGCAGCTTGAACAGCGCCTACTACGAGCAGTACTTC
V gene: TRBV7-2
D gene: -
clone size: many
J gene: TRBJ2-7

CDR3 protein: CASSLDSGIQEKLFF
CDR3 DNA: TGTGCCAGCAGCTTAGATAGCGGTATCCAGGAAAAACTGTTTTTT
V gene: TRBV7-9
D gene: -
clone size: -
J gene: TRBJ1-4

CDR3 protein: CASSSGRGVPDTQYF
CDR3 DNA: TGTGCCAGCAGCTCCGGCCGCGGGGTGCCAGATACGCAGTATTTT
V gene: TRBV6-2/TRBV6-3
D gene: -
clone size: -
J gene: TRBJ2-3

CDR3 protein: CASSFRTIGLRTNEKLFF
CDR3 DNA: TGTGCCAGCAGTTTCCGGACTATAGGGCTAAGGACTAATGAAAAACTGTTTTTT
V gene: TRBV12-3/TRBV12-4
D gene: -
clone size: many
J gene: TRBJ1-4

CDR3 protein: CASSPQGDTGELFF
CDR3 DNA: TGTGCCAGTAGTCCACAGGGGGACACCGGGGAGCTGTTTTTT
V gene: TRBV19
D gene: TRBD1
clone size: -
J gene: TRBJ2-2

CDR3 protein: CASGERAFSYNEQFF
CDR3 DNA: TGTGCCAGCGGGGAGCGGGCCTTCTCCTACAATGAGCAGTTCTTC
V gene: TRBV3-1
D gene: -
clone size: few
J gene: TRBJ2-1

CDR3 protein: CASSLYNRFEQYF
CDR3 DNA: TGTGCCAGCAGCTTGTATAACAGGTTCGAGCAGTACTTC
V gene: TRBV5-4
D gene: -
clone size: many
J gene: TRBJ2-7

CDR3 protein: CATSDPRGLSDTQYF
CDR3 DNA: TGTGCCACCAGTGATCCGAGGGGATTATCAGATACGCAGTATTTT
V gene: TRBV24-1
D gene: -
clone size: many
J gene: TRBJ2-3

CDR3 protein: CSVSSRTDTQYF
CDR3 DNA: TGCAGCGTTTCGTCCCGCACAGATACGCAGTATTTT
V gene: TRBV29-1
D gene: -
clone size: -
J gene: TRBJ2-3